A few counts support the clone carrying this T cell receptor (beta chain). Its matching antigen is unknown. TCRdb reprocessed the 5' RACE reads via MiXCR and lists one record per CDR3 protein. The data contain roughly 200,000 distinct CDR3 sequences, about 9.2% of them singletons. These data are taken from a study of T-cell memory formation after mild COVID-19. Overall study findings and caveats: Clones that got smaller from day 15 to 85 had even CD4/CD8, while clones growing later tipped toward CD4+.

The ends were cut back, 4 bases at V and 1 base at J, with 11 bases in the middle. Germline CDR1 SGHRS, CDR2 YFSETQ. The CDR3 loop spans 15 amino acids. The V and J genes are TRBV5-1 and TRBJ2-2; D may be TRBD1 (6 bases). Sequenced material: PBMCs or a T cell subset sorted from them (not recorded which). The receptor comes from a man aged 18 to 29 who had mild COVID-19 (a few samples of this study predate the infection). Cell type and time point are not known. CDR3 sequence: CASSLGQLNTGELFF. In nucleotides, the CDR3 is TGCGCCAGCAGCCTGGGACAACTGAACACCGGGGAGCTGTTTTTT.